This T cell receptor beta chain was documented in a study of beta chain features in type 1 diabetes. Study-wide results and limits: PCR might favor shorter templates, but any such skew would affect patients and controls equally.

Trimming took 6 bases from V and 1 from J, leaving 9 bases between them. The length of the CDR3 is 13 residues. CDR1 is MDHEN and CDR2 is SYDVKM in the germline V gene. Every isolated RNA sample was fully reverse transcribed, so sequencing captured expressed TCRB transcripts. Using immunoSEQ multiplex PCR, the repertoire was profiled, and TCRdb retains in-frame clones only, with some absent. The table includes about 210,000 clones, roughly 11% detected once. This clone was observed a handful of times. What it recognizes is unknown. Other DNA sequences in this sample translate to the same CDR3. The source of this sequence is a young man in good health. Sequenced material: central memory CD4+ T cells from blood. The V gene is TRBV28, the J gene TRBJ1-2; D call uncertain. The CDR3 DNA reads TGTGCCAGCAGCCGACTGGGTAACTATGGCTACACCTTC. Translated, it gives CASSRLGNYGYTF.